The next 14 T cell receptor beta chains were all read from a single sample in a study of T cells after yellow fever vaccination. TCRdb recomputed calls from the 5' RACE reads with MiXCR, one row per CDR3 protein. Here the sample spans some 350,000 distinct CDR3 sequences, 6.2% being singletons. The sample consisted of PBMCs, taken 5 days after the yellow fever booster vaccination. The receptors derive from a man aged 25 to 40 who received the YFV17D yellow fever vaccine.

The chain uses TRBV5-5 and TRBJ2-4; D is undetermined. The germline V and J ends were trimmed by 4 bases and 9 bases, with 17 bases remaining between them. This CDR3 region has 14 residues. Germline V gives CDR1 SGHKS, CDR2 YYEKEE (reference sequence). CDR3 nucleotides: TGTGCCAGCAGCGTACTGCCCTCAGGCGGCATTCAGTACTTC. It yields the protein CASSVLPSGGIQYF.

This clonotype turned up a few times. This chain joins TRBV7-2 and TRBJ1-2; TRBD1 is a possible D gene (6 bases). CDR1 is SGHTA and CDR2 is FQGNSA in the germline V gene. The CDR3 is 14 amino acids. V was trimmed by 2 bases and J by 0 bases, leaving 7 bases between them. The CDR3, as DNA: TGTGCCAGCAGCTTAACAGGGACTAACTATGGCTACACCTTC. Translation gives CASSLTGTNYGYTF.

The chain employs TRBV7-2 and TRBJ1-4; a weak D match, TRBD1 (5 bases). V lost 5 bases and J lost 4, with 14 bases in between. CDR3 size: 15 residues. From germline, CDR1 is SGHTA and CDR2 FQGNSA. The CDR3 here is CASSGRGRLNEKLFF. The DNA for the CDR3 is TGTGCCAGCAGCGGTAGGGGTCGACTTAATGAAAAACTGTTTTTT.

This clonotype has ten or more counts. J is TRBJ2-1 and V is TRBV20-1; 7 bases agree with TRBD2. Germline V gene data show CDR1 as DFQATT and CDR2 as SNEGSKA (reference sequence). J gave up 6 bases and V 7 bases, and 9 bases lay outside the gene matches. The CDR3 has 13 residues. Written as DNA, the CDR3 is TGCAGTGGCACGCCGCCGGGGGGCAATGAGCAGTTCTTC. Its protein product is CSGTPPGGNEQFF.

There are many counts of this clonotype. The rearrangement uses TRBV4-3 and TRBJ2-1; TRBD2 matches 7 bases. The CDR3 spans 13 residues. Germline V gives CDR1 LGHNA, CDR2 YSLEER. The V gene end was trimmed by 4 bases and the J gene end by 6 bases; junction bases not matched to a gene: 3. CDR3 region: CASSPGEGNEQFF. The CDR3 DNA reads TGCGCCAGCAGCCCCGGGGAGGGCAATGAGCAGTTCTTC.

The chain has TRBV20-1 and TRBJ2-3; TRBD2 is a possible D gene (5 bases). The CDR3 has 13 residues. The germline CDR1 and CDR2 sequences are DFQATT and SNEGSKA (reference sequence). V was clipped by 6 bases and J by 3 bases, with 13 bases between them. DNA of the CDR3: TGCAGTGCCAGGAAGGACTTAACAGATACGCAGTATTTT. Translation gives CSARKDLTDTQYF.

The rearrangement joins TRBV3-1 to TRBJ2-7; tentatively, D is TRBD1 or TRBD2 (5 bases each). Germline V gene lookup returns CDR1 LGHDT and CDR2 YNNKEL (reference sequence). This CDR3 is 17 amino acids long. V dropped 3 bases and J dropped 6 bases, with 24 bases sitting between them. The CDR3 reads CASSHVSTGPMYGEQYF. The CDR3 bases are TGTGCCAGCAGCCATGTATCCACGGGACCAATGTACGGCGAGCAGTACTTC.

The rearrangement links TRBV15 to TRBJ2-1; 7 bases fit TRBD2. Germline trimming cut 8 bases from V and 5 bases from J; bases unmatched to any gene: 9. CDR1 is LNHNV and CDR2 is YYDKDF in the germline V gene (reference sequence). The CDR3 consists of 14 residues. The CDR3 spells CATGGGRRDNEQFF. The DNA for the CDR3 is TGTGCCACCGGTGGCGGGAGACGCGACAATGAGCAGTTCTTC.

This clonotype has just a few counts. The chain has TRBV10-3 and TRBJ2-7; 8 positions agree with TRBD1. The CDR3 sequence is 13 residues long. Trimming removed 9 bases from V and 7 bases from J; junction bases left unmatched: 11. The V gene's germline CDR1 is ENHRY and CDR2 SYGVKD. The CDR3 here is CAITTGDVGEQYF. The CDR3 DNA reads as TGTGCCATTACGACAGGGGATGTGGGTGAGCAGTACTTC.

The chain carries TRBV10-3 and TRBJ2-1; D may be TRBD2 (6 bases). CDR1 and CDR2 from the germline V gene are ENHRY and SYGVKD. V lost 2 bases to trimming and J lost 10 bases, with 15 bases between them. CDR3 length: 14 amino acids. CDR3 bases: TGTGCCATCAGTGAGAGGGGAGGCCAGGGAGAGCAGTTCTTC. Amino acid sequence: CAISERGGQGEQFF.

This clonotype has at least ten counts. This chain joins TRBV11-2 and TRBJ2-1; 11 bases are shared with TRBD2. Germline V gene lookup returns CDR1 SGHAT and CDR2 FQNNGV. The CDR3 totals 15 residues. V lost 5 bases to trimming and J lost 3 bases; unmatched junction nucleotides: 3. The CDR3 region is CASSPLAGVYNEQFF. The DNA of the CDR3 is TGTGCCAGCAGCCCACTAGCGGGAGTCTACAATGAGCAGTTCTTC.

DNA for the CDR3: TGCGCCAGCAGCCAAGCAGACGATCGAGAGGAGCAGTTCTTC. Translation: CASSQADDREEQFF. This chain joins TRBV4-3 and TRBJ2-1, with D unresolved. Germline V lookup: CDR1 LGHNA, CDR2 YSLEER. V was trimmed by 1 base and J by 10 bases, leaving 14 bases between them. This CDR3 contains 14 residues.

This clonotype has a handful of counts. The CDR3 region has the DNA TGCAGCGCTCCGCACAGGGCCTCCTATGGCTACACCTTC. Translation: CSAPHRASYGYTF. The rearrangement joins TRBV29-1 to TRBJ1-2; possibly TRBD1 for D (6 bases). CDR1 and CDR2 (germline): SQVTM, ANQGSEA. This CDR3 comprises 13 residues. V was cut by 7 bases and J by 4 bases, with 16 bases left in between.

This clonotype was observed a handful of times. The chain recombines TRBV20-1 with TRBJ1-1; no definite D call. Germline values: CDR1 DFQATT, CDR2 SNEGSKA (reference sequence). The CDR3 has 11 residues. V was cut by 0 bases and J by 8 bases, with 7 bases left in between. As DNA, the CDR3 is TGCAGTGCTAGAGACAGCCCCGAAGCTTTCTTT. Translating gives CSARDSPEAFF.